Sequencing of this TCR beta chain was carried out in a study of T cell changes during pregnancy in multiple sclerosis. Here immunoSEQ multiplex PCR was the method, and the copy in TCRdb shows in-frame clones only, minus some. Altogether about 71,000 clones are present, about 91% being singletons, with the ten largest covering approximately 5.3%. The sequences come from CD8+ T cells from peripheral blood mononuclear cells, collected before pregnancy. This TCR derives from a female donor with multiple sclerosis, enrolled in a pregnancy study.

CDR3 coding DNA: TGTGCCAGCAGTCCCTCCAGGATCTCTGGGGCCAACGTCCTGACTTTC. This translates into CASSPSRISGANVLTF. The chain couples TRBV27 to TRBJ2-6, with D hard to call. The germline V and J ends were trimmed by 5 bases and 0 bases, with 11 bases remaining between them. Germline-derived CDR1 and CDR2 are MNHEY and SMNVEV (reference sequence). This CDR3 is built from 16 residues. Full variable domain (missing parts from reference TRBV27 and TRBJ2-6): EAQVTQNPRYLITVTGKKLTVTCSQNMNHEYMSWYRQDPGLGLRQIYYSMNVEVTDKGDVPEGYKVSRKEKRNFPLILESPSPNQTSLYFCASSPSRISGANVLTFGAGSRLTVL.